This T cell receptor beta chain derives from a study of blood T cell repertoires in COVID-19. Study summary: Acute-phase and convalescent COVID-19 samples originated in the United States, Italy and Spain. The analysed material was cDNA or gDNA that came from T cells, B-cell-depleted T cells, or PBMCs.

This CDR3 region has 12 residues. Trimming pared 7 bases from V and 1 base from J, leaving 7 bases between. The V gene's germline CDR1 is SQVTM and CDR2 ANQGSEA. Original processing notes: Reference gene primer amplification gave estimated nucleated cell counts. Repertoires were generated with immunoSEQ multiplex PCR, while TCRdb's copy carries only in-frame clones and drops some. That table is the source of V, J and clone size, and D and trimming were worked out from the DNA. The data show a few hundred thousand clones, more than 75% seen once. The chain combines TRBV29-1 with TRBJ2-2; no clear D. This receptor was obtained from a man aged 35 to 55 with active or convalescent COVID-19. The specimen was peripheral blood. In DNA form, the CDR3 reads TGCAGCGGTACAGAGAACACCGGGGAGCTGTTTTTT. It translates to CSGTENTGELFF.